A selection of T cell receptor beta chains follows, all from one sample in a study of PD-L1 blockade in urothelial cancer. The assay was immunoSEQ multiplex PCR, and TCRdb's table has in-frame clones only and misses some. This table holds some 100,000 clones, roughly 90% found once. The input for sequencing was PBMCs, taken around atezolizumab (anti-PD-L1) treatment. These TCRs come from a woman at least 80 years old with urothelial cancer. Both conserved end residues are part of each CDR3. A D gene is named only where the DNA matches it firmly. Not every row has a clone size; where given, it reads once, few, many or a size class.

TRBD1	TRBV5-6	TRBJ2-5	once	CASSIGDRGYAETQYF	TGTGCCAGCAGCATAGGTGACAGGGGGTATGCGGAGACCCAGTACTTC
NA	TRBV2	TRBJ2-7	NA	CASRGLLSNEQYF	TGTGCCAGCAGGGGACTTCTCTCCAATGAGCAGTACTTC
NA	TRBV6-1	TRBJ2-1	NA	CASSPTGSSYNEQFF	TGTGCCAGCAGTCCTACAGGGAGCTCCTACAATGAGCAGTTCTTC
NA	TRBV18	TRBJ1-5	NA	CASSPDGGVPRNQPQHF	TGTGCCAGCTCACCAGATGGGGGGGTGCCCCGCAATCAGCCCCAGCATTTT
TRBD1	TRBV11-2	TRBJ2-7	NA	CASSINRGRHAYF	TGTGCCAGCAGCATTAACAGGGGGCGTCACGCGTACTTC
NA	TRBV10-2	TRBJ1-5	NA	CASSTDGNSPQHF	TGCGCCAGCAGTACGGACGGGAATTCGCCCCAGCATTTT
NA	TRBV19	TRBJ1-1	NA	CASSMMIGAPNTEAFF	TGTGCCAGTAGTATGATGATAGGGGCTCCGAACACTGAAGCTTTCTTT
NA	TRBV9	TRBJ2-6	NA	CASRRGDSGANVLTF	TGTGCCAGCAGACGGGGTGACTCTGGGGCCAACGTCCTGACTTTC
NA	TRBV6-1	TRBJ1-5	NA	CASSDSVQPQHF	TGTGCCAGCAGTGACAGTGTTCAGCCCCAGCATTTT
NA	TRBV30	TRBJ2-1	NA	CAWSGGTTGSYNEQFF	TGTGCCTGGAGTGGTGGTACGACGGGATCCTACAATGAGCAGTTCTTC
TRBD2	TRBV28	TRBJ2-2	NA	CASRLAGGQGTGELFF	TGTGCCAGTCGACTAGCGGGAGGCCAGGGCACCGGGGAGCTGTTTTTT
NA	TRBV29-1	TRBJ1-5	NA	CSVEGVSGQPQHF	TGCAGCGTTGAGGGGGTCAGCGGGCAGCCCCAGCATTTT
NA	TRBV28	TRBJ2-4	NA	CASSQGGSNQNIQYF	TGTGCCAGCAGCCAGGGAGGATCAAACCAAAACATTCAGTACTTC
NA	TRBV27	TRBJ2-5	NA	CASSLSRRETQYF	TGTGCCAGCAGTTTATCAAGGCGGGAGACCCAGTACTTC
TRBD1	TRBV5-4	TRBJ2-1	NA	CATVPGQGSNEQFF	TGTGCCACTGTACCGGGACAGGGAAGCAATGAGCAGTTCTTC
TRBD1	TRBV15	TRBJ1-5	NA	CATSSANRGYQPQHF	TGTGCCACCAGCAGTGCGAACAGGGGTTATCAGCCCCAGCATTTT
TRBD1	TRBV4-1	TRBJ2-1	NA	CASSHLTSGRGQGEQFF	TGCGCCAGCAGCCACCTAACCTCGGGAAGGGGGCAAGGTGAGCAGTTCTTC
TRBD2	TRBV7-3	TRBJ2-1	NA	CATTGTSGSGEQFF	TGTGCCACCACCGGGACTAGCGGGAGCGGTGAGCAGTTCTTC
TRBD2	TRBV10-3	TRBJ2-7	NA	CAISPTSASSYEQYF	TGTGCCATCAGTCCGACTAGCGCGTCCTCCTACGAGCAGTACTTC
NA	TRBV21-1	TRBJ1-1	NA	CASSISRDSRMNTEAFF	TGTGCCAGCAGCATCTCCCGGGACAGCAGAATGAACACTGAAGCTTTCTTT
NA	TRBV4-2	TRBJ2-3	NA	CASSQAEGTDTQYF	TGTGCCAGCAGCCAAGCGGAGGGCACAGATACGCAGTATTTT
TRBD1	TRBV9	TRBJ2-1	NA	CASSGTGKNEQFF	TGTGCCAGCAGCGGGACAGGGAAGAATGAGCAGTTCTTC
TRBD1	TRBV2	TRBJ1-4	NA	CASSIGQGGEKLFF	TGTGCCAGCAGTATAGGACAGGGGGGGGAAAAACTGTTTTTT
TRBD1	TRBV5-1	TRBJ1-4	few	CASSRDRTTNEKLFF	TGCGCCAGCAGCCGGGACAGAACAACTAATGAAAAACTGTTTTTT
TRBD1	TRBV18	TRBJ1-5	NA	CASSTGQGANQPQHF	TGTGCCAGCTCCACCGGACAGGGGGCCAATCAGCCCCAGCATTTT
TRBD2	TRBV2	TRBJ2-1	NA	CASSESLAAYNEQFF	TGTGCCAGCAGTGAAAGCCTAGCGGCTTACAATGAGCAGTTCTTC
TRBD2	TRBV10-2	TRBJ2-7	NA	CASSVTGGYEQYF	TGCGCCAGCAGTGTGACGGGGGGCTACGAGCAGTACTTC
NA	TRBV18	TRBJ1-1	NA	CASSVQALNTEAFF	TGTGCCAGCTCAGTACAGGCTCTGAACACTGAAGCTTTCTTT
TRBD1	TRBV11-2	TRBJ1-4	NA	CASRITGGREKLFF	TGTGCCAGCAGAATAACAGGGGGCAGAGAAAAACTGTTTTTT
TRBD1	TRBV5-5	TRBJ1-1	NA	CASSTGQGASTEAFF	TGTGCCAGCAGCACCGGACAGGGGGCGAGCACTGAAGCTTTCTTT
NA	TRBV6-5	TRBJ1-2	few	CASSNPIQGDYTF	TGTGCCAGCAGTAACCCCATACAGGGTGACTACACCTTC
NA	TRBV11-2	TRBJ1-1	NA	CASSIDRNTEAFF	TGTGCCAGCAGTATCGACAGAAACACTGAAGCTTTCTTT
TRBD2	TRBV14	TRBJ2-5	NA	CASSPTSGRASETQYF	TGTGCCAGCAGCCCAACTAGCGGGAGGGCCTCAGAGACCCAGTACTTC
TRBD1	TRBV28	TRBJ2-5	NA	CASSTGAEETQYF	TGTGCCAGTAGCACAGGGGCTGAGGAGACCCAGTACTTC
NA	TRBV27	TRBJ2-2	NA	CASFLNGELFF	TGTGCCAGCTTCCTTAACGGGGAGCTGTTTTTT
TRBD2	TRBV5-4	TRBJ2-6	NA	CASSPRMGGSTTGANVLTF	TGTGCCAGCAGCCCCAGGATGGGCGGGAGCACTACTGGGGCCAACGTCCTGACTTTC
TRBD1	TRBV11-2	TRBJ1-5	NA	CASSLTGDSNQPQHF	TGTGCCAGCAGCCTCACAGGGGATAGCAATCAGCCCCAGCATTTT
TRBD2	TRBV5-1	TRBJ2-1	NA	CASSLPGLAGAPYNEQFF	TGCGCCAGCAGCTTACCGGGACTAGCGGGAGCCCCCTACAATGAGCAGTTCTTC
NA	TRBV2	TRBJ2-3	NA	CASSAEGRWADTQYF	TGTGCCAGCAGTGCGGAGGGGCGCTGGGCAGATACGCAGTATTTT
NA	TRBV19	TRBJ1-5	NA	CASSIARSNQPQHF	TGTGCCAGTAGTATAGCCCGTAGCAATCAGCCCCAGCATTTT
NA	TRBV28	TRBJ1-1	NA	CAGTSSGNTEAFF	TGTGCCGGAACTAGCAGCGGGAACACTGAAGCTTTCTTT
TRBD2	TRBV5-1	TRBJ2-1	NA	CASSLGLSGTYNEQFF	TGCGCCAGCAGCTTGGGGCTTAGCGGGACCTACAATGAGCAGTTCTTC
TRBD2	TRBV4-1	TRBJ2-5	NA	CASRPGTSGFQETQYF	TGCGCCAGCAGACCCGGGACTAGCGGGTTCCAAGAGACCCAGTACTTC
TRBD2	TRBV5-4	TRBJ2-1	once	CASSEGLAGNNEQFF	TGTGCCAGCAGCGAGGGACTAGCGGGGAACAATGAGCAGTTCTTC
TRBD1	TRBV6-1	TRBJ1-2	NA	CASSDRQGWSYGYTF	TGTGCCAGCAGTGATAGACAGGGGTGGAGCTATGGCTACACCTTC